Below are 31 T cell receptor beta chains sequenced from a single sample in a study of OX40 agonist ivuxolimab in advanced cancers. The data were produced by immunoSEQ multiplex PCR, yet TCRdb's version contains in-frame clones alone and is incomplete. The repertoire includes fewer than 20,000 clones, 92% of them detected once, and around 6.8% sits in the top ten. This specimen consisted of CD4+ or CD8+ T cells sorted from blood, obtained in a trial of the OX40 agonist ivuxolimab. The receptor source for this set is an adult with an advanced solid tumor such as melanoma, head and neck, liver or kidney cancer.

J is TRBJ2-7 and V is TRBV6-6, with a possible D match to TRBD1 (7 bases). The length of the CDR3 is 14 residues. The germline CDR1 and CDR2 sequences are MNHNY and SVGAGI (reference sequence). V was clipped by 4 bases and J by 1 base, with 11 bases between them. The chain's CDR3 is CASSWAGQSYEQYF. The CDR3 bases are TGTGCCAGCAGTTGGGCGGGACAGTCCTACGAGCAGTACTTC.

CDR3 sequence reads: CASTWDKSSYNEQFF. The DNA for the CDR3 is TGTGCCAGCACCTGGGACAAGAGCTCCTACAATGAGCAGTTCTTC. The V gene is TRBV6-5, the J gene TRBJ2-1; maybe TRBD1 (6 bases). The CDR3 totals 15 residues. The germline V gene has CDR1 MNHEY and CDR2 SVGAGI. With 7 bases removed from V and 0 bases from J, the gap between germline ends came to 13 bases.

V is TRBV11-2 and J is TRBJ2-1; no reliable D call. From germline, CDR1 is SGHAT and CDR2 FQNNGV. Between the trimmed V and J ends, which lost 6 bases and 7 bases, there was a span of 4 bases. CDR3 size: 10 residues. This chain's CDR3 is CASRGNEQFF. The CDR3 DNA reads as TGTGCCAGCAGGGGGAATGAGCAGTTCTTC. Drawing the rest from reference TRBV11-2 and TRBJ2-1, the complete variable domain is EAGVAQSPRYKIIEKRQSVAFWCNPISGHATLYWYQQILGQGPKLLIQFQNNGVVDDSQLPKDRFSAERLKGVDSTLKIQPAKLEDSAVYLCASRGNEQFFGPGTRLTVL.

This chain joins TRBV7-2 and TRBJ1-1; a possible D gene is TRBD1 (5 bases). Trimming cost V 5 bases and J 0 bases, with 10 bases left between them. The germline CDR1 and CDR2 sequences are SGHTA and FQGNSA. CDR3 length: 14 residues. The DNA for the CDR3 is TGTGCCAGCAGCGTAGGGGTTGTGAACACTGAAGCTTTCTTT. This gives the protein CASSVGVVNTEAFF. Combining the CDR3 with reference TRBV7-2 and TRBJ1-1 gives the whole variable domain GAGVSQSPSNKVTEKGKDVELRCDPISGHTALYWYRQSLGQGLEFLIYFQGNSAPDKSGLPSDRFSAERTGGSVSTLTIQRTQQEDSAVYLCASSVGVVNTEAFFGQGTRLTVV.

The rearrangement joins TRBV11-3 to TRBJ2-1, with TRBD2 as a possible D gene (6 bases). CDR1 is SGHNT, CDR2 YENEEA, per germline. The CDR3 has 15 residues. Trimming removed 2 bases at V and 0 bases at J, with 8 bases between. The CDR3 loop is CASSLWGVSYNEQFF. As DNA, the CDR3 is TGTGCCAGCAGCTTATGGGGGGTCTCCTACAATGAGCAGTTCTTC.

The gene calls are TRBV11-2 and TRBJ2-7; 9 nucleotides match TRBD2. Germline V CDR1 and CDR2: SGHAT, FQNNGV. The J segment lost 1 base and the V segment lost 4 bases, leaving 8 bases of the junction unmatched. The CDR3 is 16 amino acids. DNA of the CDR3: TGTGCCAGCAGCTCCAGCTCGCTAGCGGGGTCCTACGAGCAGTACTTC. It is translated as CASSSSSLAGSYEQYF.

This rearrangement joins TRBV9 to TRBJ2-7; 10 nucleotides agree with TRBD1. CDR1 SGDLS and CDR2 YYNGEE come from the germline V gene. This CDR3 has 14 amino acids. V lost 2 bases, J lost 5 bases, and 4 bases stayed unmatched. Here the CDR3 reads CASSVGQGVDEQYF. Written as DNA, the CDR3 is TGTGCCAGCAGCGTCGGACAGGGGGTCGACGAGCAGTACTTC.

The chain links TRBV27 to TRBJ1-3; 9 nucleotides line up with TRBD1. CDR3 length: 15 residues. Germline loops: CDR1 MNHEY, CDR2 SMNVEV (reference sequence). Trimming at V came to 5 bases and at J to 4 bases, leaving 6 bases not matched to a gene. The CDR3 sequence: CASSKTGTGGNTIYF. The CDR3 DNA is TGTGCCAGCAGTAAGACCGGGACAGGGGGAAACACCATATATTTT.

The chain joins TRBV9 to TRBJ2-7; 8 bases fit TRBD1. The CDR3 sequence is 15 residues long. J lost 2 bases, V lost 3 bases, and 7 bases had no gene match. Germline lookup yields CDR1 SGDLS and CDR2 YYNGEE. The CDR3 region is CASSARTGTTYEQYF. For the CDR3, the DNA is TGTGCCAGCAGCGCCCGGACAGGGACCACCTACGAGCAGTACTTC.

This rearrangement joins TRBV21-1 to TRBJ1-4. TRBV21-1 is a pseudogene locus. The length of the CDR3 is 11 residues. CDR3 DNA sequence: TGTGCCAGCAGCAAAGACGGAAAACTGTTTTTT. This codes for CASSKDGKLFF.

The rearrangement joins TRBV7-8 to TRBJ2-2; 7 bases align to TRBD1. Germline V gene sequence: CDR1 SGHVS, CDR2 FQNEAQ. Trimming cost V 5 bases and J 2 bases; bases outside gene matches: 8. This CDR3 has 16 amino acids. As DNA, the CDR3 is TGTGCCAGCAGCGCGACAGGGCGCATCAACACCGGGGAGCTGTTTTTT. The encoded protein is CASSATGRINTGELFF.

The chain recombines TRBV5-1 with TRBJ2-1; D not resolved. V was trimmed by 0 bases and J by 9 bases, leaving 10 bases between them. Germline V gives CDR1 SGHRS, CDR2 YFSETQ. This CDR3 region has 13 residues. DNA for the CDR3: TGCGCCAGCAGCTTGGACCCAGAGAGTGAGCAGTTCTTC. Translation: CASSLDPESEQFF.

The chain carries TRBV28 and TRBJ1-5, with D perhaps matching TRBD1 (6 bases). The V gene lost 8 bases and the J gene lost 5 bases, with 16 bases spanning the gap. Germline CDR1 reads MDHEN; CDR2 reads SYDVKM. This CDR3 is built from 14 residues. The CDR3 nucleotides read TGTGCCAGCGAAGACAGGACAGAAGATCAGCCCCAGCATTTT. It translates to CASEDRTEDQPQHF.

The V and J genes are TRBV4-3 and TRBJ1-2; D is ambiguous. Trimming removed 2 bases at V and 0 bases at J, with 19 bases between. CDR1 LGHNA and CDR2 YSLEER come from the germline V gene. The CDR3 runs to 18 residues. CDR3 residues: CASSQLVPEPGANYGYTF. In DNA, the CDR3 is TGCGCCAGCAGCCAATTGGTCCCGGAACCCGGGGCTAACTATGGCTACACCTTC.

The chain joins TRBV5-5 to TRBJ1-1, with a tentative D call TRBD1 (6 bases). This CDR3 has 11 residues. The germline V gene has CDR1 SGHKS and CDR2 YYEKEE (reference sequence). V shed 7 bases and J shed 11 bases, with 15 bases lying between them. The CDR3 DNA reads TGTGCCAGCGGAAACAGGGACGGGGCTTTCTTT. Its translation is CASGNRDGAFF.

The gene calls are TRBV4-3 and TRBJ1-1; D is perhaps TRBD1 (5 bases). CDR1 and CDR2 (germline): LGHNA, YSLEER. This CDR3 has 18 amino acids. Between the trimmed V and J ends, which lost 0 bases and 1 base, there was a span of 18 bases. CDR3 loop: CASSQDGGGGMGNTEAFF. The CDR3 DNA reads TGCGCCAGCAGCCAAGATGGTGGCGGGGGAATGGGGAACACTGAAGCTTTCTTT.

The CDR3 is CASSTAPSSYNEQFF. As DNA, the CDR3 is TGTGCCAGCAGCACAGCACCTAGCTCCTACAATGAGCAGTTCTTC. V gene TRBV27 combines with J gene TRBJ2-1; D gene ambiguous. CDR3 length: 15 residues. V was pared by 6 bases and J by 0 bases, with 12 bases between. CDR1 and CDR2 (germline): MNHEY, SMNVEV (reference sequence).

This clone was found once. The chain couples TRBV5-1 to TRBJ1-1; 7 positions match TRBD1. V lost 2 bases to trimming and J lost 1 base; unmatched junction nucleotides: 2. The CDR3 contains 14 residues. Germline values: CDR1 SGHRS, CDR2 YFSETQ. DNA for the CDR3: TGCGCCAGCAGCTTCAGGGGGGAGAACACTGAAGCTTTCTTT. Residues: CASSFRGENTEAFF.

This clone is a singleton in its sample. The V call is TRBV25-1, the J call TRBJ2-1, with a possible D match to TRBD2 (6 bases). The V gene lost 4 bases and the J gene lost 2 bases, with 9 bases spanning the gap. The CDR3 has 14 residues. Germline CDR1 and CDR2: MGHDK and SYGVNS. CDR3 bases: TGTGCCAGCAGTGTTGGCGGGACCTACAATGAGCAGTTCTTC. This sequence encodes CASSVGGTYNEQFF.

CDR3 residues: CASSVSGANEQYF. CDR3 DNA: TGTGCCAGCAGCGTCTCCGGTGCGAACGAGCAGTACTTC. The V gene is TRBV9, the J gene TRBJ2-7, with D hard to call. CDR1 is SGDLS, CDR2 YYNGEE, per germline. CDR3 length equals 13 residues. V was trimmed by 2 bases and J by 5 bases, leaving 11 bases between them.

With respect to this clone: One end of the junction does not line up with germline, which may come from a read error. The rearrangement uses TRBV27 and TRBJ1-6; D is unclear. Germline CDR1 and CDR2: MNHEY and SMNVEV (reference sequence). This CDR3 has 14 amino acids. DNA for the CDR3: TGTGCCAGCATGGGCACCGCCTACAATTCACCCCTCCACTTT. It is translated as CASMGTAYNSPLHF.

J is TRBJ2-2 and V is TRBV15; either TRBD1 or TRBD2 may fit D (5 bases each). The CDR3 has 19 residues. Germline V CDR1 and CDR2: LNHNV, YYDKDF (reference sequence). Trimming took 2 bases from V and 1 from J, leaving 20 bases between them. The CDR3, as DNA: TGTGCCACCAGCAGAATGGGGATGGGGGAGTTCAGGAACACCGGGGAGCTGTTTTTT. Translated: CATSRMGMGEFRNTGELFF. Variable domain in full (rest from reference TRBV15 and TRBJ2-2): DAMVIQNPRYQVTQFGKPVTLSCSQTLNHNVMYWYQQKSSQAPKLLFHYYDKDFNNEADTPDNFQSRRPNTSFCFLDIRSPGLGDTAMYLCATSRMGMGEFRNTGELFFGEGSRLTVL.

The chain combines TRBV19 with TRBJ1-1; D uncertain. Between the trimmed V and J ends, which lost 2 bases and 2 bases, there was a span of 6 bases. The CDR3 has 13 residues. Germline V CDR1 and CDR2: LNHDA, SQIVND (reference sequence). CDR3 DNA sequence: TGTGCCAGTAGTATACTAGGCAACACTGAAGCTTTCTTT. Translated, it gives CASSILGNTEAFF.

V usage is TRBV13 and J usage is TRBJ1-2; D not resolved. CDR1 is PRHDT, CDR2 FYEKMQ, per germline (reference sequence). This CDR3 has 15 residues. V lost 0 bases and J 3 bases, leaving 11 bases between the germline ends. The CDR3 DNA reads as TGTGCCAGCAGCTTAGGCCGTAACCGAGACTATGGCTACACCTTC. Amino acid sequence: CASSLGRNRDYGYTF.

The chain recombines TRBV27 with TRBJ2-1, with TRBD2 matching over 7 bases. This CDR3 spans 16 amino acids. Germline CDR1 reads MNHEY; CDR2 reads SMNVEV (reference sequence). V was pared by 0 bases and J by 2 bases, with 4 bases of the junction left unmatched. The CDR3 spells CASSLSIGGAYNEQFF. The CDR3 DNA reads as TGTGCCAGCAGTTTATCGATTGGGGGGGCCTACAATGAGCAGTTCTTC.

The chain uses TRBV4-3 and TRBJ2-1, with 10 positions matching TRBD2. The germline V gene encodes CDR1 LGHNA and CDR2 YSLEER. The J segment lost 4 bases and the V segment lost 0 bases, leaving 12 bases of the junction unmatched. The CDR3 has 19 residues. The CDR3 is CASSQDTGLSGGAYNEQFF. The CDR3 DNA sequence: TGCGCCAGCAGCCAAGATACCGGCCTCAGCGGGGGGGCTTACAATGAGCAGTTCTTC.

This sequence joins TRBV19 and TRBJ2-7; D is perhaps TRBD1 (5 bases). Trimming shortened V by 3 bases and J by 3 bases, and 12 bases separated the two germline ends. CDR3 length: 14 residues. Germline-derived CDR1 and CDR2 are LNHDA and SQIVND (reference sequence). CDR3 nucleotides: TGTGCCAGTAGTATGGGGCAGGGCAACTACGAGCAGTACTTC. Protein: CASSMGQGNYEQYF.

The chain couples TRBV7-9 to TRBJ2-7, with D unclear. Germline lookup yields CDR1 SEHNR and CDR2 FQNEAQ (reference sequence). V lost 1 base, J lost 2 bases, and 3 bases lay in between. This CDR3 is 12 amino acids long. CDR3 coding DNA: TGTGCCAGCAGCTTAGGAGCCTACGAGCAGTACTTC. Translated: CASSLGAYEQYF.

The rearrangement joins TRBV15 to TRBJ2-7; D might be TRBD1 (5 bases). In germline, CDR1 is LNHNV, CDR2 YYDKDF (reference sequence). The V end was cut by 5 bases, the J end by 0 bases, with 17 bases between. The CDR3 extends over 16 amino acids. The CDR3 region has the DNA TGTGCCACCAGCCTTCTCCAAGGGGTTAGCTCCTACGAGCAGTACTTC. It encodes CATSLLQGVSSYEQYF.

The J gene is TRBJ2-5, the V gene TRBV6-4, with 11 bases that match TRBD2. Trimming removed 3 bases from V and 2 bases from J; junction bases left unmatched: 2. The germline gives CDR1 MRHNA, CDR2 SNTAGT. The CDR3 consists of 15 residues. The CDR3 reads CASSEGTSGQETQYF. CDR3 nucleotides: TGTGCCAGCAGTGAGGGGACTAGCGGACAAGAGACCCAGTACTTC.

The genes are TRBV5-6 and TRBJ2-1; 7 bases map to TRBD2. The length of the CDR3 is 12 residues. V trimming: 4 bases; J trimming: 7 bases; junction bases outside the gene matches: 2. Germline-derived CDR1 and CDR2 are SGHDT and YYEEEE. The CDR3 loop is CASSPGGNEQFF. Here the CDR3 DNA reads TGTGCCAGCAGCCCCGGGGGGAATGAGCAGTTCTTC.